This T cell receptor (beta chain) was profiled in a study of STAT3 mutations in large granular lymphocyte leukemia. Study overall: Immunosuppressive therapy was given to more than half of T-LGLL patients. Study outcomes and limitations: Variable sampling intervals and differing treatment regimens complicated linking therapy response to TCR clonal burden changes. After therapy, about 35% of the 18 patients switched clonotypes, all new clones STAT3 wild type. Every T-cell large granular lymphocyte leukemia patient had at least one immunodominant TCR beta clonotype.

Using immunoSEQ multiplex PCR, the repertoire was profiled, and TCRdb retains in-frame clones only, with some absent. The top ten hold roughly 13% of the sample, which has around 30,000 clones, approximately 84% seen once. With respect to this clone: Antigen: not known.

CDR3 length: 16 residues. Germline V gene data show CDR1 as MNHEY and CDR2 as SMNVEV (reference sequence). Between the trimmed V and J ends, which lost 0 bases and 5 bases, there was a span of 17 bases. The V gene is TRBV27, the J gene TRBJ2-7; possible D gene TRBD2, 5 bases. The sample consisted of peripheral blood mononuclear cells. This sequence was found in a man aged 55 to 69 with T-cell large granular lymphocyte leukemia. Some clones in this sample may be carry-over from other donors' samples. The CDR3 is CASSLSSWGARDEQYF. The CDR3 DNA is TGTGCCAGCAGTTTATCGAGTTGGGGAGCACGCGACGAGCAGTACTTC.